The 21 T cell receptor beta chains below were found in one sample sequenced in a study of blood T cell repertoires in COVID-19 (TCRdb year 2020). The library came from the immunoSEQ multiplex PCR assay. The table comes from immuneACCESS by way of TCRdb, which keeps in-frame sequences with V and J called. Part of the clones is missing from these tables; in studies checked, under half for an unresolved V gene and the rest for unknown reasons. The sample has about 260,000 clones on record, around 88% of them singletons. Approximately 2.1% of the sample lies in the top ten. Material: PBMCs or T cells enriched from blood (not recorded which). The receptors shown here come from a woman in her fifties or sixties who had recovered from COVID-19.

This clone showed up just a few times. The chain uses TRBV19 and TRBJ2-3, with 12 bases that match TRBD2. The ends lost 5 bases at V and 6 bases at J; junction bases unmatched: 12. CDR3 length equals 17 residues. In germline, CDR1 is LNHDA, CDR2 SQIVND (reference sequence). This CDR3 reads CASSDTSGRFISDTQYF. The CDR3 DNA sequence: TGTGCCAGTAGTGATACTAGCGGGAGGTTCATTTCGGATACGCAGTATTTT.

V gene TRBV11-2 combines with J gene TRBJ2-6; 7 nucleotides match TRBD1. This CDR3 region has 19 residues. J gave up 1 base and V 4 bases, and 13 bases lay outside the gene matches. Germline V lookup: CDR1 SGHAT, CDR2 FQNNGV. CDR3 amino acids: CASSSPRTGFGSGANVLTF. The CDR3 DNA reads TGTGCCAGCAGCTCCCCAAGGACAGGTTTTGGGTCTGGGGCCAACGTCCTGACTTTC.

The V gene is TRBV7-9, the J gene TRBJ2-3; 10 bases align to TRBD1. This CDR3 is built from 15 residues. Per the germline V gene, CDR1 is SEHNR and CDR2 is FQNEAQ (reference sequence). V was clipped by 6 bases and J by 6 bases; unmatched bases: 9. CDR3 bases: TGTGCCAGCAGACAACGGGACAGGGGACGTGATACGCAGTATTTT. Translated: CASRQRDRGRDTQYF.

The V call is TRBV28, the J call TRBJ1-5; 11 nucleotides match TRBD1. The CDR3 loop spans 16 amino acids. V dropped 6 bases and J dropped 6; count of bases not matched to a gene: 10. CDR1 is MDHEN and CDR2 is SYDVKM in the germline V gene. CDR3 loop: CASSYTGTGGGQPQHF. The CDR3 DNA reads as TGTGCCAGCAGCTATACCGGGACAGGGGGAGGTCAGCCCCAGCATTTT.

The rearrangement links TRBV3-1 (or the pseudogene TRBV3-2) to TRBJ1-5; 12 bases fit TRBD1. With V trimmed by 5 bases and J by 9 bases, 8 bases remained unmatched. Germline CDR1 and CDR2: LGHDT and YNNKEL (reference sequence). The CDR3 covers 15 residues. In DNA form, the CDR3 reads TGTGCCAGCAGCTACCGGGACAGGGGGCCGGTGCCCCAGCATTTT. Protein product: CASSYRDRGPVPQHF.

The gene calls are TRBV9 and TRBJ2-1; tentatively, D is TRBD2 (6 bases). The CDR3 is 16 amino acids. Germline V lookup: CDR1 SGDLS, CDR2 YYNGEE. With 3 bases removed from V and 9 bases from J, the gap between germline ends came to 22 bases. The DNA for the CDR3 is TGTGCCAGCAGCGCGACGGAAGGACTAAGTTCCATTGAGCAGTTCTTC. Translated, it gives CASSATEGLSSIEQFF.

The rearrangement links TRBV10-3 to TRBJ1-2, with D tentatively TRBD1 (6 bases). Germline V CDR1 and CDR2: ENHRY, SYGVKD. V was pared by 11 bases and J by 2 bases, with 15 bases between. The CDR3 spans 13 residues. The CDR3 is CAVPRDKNYGYTF. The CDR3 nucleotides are TGTGCCGTTCCCCGGGACAAGAACTATGGCTACACCTTC.

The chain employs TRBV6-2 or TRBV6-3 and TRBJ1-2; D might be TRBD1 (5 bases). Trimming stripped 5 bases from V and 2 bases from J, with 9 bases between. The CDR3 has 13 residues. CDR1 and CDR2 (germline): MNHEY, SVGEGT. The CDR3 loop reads CASSPTENYGYTF. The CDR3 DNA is TGTGCCAGCAGTCCGACAGAAAACTATGGCTACACCTTC.

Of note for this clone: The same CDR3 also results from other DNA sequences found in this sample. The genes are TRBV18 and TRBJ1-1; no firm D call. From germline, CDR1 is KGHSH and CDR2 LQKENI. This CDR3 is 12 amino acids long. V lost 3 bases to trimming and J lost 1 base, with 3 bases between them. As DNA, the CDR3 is TGTGCCAGCTCACCGCGGAACACTGAAGCTTTCTTT. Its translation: CASSPRNTEAFF.

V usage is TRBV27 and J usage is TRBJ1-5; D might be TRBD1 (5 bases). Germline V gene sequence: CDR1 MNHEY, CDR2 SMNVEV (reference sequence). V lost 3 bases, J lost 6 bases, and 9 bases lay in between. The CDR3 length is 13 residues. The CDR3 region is CASSFGQGQPQHF. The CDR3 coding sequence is TGTGCCAGCAGTTTCGGGCAGGGTCAGCCCCAGCATTTT.

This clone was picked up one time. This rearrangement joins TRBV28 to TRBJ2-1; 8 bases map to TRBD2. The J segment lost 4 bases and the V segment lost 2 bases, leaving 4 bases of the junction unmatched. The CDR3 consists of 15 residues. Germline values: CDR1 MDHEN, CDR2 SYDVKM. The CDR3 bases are TGTGCCAGCAGTTTAAGGCTAGCGGGTTACAATGAGCAGTTCTTC. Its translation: CASSLRLAGYNEQFF.

The CDR3 sequence: CASSRRSAGGETQYF. DNA of the CDR3: TGTGCCAGCAGCCGACGGAGCGCGGGGGGGGAGACCCAGTACTTC. The chain carries TRBV5-8 and TRBJ2-5; the match to TRBD2 covers 9 bases. Germline CDR1 SGHTS, CDR2 YDEGEE. The CDR3 is made up of 15 amino acids. V gave up 4 bases and J gave up 5 bases; unmatched junction bases: 9.

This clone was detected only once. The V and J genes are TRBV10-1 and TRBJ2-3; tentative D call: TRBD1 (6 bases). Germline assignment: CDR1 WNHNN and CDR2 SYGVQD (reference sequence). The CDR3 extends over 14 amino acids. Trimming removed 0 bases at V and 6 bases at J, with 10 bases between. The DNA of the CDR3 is TGCGCCAGCAGTGAGTCGGGAAGGGGGGATACGCAGTATTTT. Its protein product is CASSESGRGDTQYF.

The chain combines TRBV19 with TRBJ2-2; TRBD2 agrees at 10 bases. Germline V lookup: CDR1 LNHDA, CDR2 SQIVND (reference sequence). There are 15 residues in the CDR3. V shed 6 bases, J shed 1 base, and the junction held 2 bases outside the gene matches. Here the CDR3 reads CASRVAGGNTGELFF. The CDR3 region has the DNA TGTGCCAGTAGGGTAGCGGGGGGGAACACCGGGGAGCTGTTTTTT.

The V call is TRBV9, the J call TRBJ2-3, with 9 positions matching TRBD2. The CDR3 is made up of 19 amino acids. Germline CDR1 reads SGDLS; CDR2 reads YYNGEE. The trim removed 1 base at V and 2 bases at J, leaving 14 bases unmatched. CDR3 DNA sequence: TGTGCCAGCAGCGTAAGTTCGACTAGCGGAGACAGGCTCACAGATACGCAGTATTTT. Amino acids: CASSVSSTSGDRLTDTQYF.

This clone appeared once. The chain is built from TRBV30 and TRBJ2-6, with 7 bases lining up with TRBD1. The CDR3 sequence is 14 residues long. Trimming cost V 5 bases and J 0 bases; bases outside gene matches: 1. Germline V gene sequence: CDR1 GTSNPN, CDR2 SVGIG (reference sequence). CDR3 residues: CAWDRASGANVLTF. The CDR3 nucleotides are TGTGCCTGGGACAGGGCCTCTGGGGCCAACGTCCTGACTTTC.

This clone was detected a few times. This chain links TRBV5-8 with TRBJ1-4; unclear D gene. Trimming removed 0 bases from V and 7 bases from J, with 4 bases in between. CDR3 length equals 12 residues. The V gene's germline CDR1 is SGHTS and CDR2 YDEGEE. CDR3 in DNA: TGTGCCAGCAGCTTGGACGGTGAAAAACTGTTTTTT. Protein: CASSLDGEKLFF.

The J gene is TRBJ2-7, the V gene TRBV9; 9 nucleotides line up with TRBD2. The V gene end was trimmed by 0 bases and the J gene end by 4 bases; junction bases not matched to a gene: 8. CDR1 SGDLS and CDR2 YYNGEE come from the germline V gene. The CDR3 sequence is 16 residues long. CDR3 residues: CASSVDGSGRAYEQYF. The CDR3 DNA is TGTGCCAGCAGCGTAGACGGTAGCGGGAGAGCTTACGAGCAGTACTTC. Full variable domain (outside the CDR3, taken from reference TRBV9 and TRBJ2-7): DSGVTQTPKHLITATGQRVTLRCSPRSGDLSVYWYQQSLDQGLQFLIQYYNGEERAKGNILERFSAQQFPDLHSELNLSSLELGDSALYFCASSVDGSGRAYEQYFGPGTRLTVT.

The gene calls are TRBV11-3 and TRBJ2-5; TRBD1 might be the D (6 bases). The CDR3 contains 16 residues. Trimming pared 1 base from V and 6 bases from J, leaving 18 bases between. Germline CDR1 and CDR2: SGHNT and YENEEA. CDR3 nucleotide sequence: TGTGCCAGCAGCTTAGTAAAAGGACAGTCTGCGAAGACCCAGTACTTC. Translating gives CASSLVKGQSAKTQYF. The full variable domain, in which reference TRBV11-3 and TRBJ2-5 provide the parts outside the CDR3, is EAGVVQSPRYKIIEKKQPVAFWCNPISGHNTLYWYLQNLGQGPELLIRYENEEAVDDSQLPKDRFSAERLKGVDSTLKIQPAELGDSAVYLCASSLVKGQSAKTQYFGPGTRLLVL.

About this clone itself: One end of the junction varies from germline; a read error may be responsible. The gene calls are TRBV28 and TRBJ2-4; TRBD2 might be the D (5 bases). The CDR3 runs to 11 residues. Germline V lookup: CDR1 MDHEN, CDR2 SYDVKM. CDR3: CASSQSRGRDF. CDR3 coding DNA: TGTGCCAGCAGTCAATCAAGAGGGAGAGACTTC.

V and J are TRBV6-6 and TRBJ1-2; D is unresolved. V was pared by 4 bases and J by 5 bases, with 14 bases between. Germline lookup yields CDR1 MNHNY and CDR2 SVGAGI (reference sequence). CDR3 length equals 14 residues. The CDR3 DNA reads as TGTGCCAGCAGTTCACCGGCACGGAGATATGGCTACACCTTC. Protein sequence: CASSSPARRYGYTF.